This TCR beta chain was sequenced during a study of regulatory dendritic cells for organ transplantation. About the study: Monocytes received vitamin D3 on days 0 and 4, IL-10 on day 4.

V dropped 0 bases and J dropped 3; count of bases not matched to a gene: 6. The CDR3 loop spans 17 amino acids. Germline V gives CDR1 SGDLS, CDR2 YYNGEE. Worth noting for this clone: As yet, its antigen is unknown.

Measured with immunoSEQ multiplex PCR; TCRdb has only the in-frame clones, and not every one. Here the sample spans 9,500 to 15,000 clones, about 70% being singletons. General study results and limits: The most alloreactive TCR clonotypes were found in resting memory CD8+ cells. Memory CD8+ T cells were the most oligoclonal; naive cells were highly diverse.

CFSE-labeled sorted T cells met regulatory or mature dendritic cells for under 6 days. CD4+ or CD8+ T cells were sorted as naive CD45RA+ or memory CD45RO+. What was sequenced was naive CD4+ T cells from blood cultured with regulatory dendritic cells. The subset here: CD45RA+ naive T cells. The sequence was collected from a human donor in good health. The V gene is TRBV9, the J gene TRBJ2-7, with TRBD2 identical over 13 bases. CDR3 DNA sequence: TGTGCCAGCAGCGTAGGGACTAGCGGGAGCTACATCTACGAGCAGTACTTC. Translating it yields CASSVGTSGSYIYEQYF.